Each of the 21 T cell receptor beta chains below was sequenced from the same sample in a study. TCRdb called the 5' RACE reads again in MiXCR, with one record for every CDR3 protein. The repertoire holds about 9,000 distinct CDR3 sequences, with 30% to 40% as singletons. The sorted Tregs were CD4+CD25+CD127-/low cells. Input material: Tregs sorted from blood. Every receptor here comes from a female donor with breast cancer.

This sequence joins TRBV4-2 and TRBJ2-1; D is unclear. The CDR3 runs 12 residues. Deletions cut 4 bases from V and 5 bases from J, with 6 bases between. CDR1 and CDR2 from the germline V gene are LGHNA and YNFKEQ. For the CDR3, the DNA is TGTGCCAGCAGCCTCCACCACAATGAGCAGTTCTTC. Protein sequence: CASSLHHNEQFF.

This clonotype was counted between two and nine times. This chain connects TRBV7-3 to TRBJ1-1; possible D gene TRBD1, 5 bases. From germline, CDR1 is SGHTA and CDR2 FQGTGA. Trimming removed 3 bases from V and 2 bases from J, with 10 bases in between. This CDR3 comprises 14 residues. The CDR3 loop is CASSLQGSNTEAFF. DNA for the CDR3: TGTGCCAGCAGCTTGCAGGGTAGTAACACTGAAGCTTTCTTT.

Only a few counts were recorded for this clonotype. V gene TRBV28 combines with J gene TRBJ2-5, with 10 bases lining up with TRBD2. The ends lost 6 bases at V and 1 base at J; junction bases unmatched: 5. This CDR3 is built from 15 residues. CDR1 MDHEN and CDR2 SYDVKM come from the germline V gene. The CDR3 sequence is CASSTRTSGQETQYF. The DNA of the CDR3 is TGTGCCAGCAGCACGAGGACTAGCGGCCAAGAGACCCAGTACTTC.

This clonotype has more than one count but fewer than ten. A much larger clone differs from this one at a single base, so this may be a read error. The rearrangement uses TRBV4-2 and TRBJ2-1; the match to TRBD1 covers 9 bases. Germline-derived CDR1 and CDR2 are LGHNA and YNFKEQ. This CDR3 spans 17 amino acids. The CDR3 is CASGQNPQGASYNEQFF. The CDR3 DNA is TGCGCCAGCGGCCAAAACCCACAGGGGGCCAGTTACAATGAGCAGTTCTTC.

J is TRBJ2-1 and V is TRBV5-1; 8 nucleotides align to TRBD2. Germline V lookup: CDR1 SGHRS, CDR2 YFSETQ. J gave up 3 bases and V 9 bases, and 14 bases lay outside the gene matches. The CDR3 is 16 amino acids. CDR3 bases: TGCGCCACCTCCCGGGGGGGTGCAGGGAGCTACAATGAGCAGTTCTTC. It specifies CATSRGGAGSYNEQFF.

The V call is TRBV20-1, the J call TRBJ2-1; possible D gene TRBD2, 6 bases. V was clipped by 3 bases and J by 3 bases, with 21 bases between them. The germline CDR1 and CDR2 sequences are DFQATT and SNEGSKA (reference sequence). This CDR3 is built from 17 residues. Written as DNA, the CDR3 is TGCAGTGCTAGTCACGGGAGAGGGAGCTTTTTCTACAATGAGCAGTTCTTC. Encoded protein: CSASHGRGSFFYNEQFF.

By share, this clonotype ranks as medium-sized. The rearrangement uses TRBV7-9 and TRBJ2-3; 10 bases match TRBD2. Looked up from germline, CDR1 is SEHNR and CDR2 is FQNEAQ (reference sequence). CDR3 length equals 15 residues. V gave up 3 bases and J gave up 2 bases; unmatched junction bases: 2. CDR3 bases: TGTGCCAGCAGCTTTGGACTAGCGGACACAGATACGCAGTATTTT. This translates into CASSFGLADTDTQYF.

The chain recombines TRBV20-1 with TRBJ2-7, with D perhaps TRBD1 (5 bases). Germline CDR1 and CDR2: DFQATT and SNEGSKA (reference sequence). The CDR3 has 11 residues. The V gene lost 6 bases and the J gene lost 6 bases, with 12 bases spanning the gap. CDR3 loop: CSASGNVEQYV. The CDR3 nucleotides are TGCAGTGCATCAGGGAACGTCGAGCAGTACGTC.

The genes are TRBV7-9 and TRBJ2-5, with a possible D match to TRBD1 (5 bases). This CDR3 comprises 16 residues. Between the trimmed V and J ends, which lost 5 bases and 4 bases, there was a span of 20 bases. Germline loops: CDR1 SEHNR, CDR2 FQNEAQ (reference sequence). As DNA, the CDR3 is TGTGCCAGCAGCCCAAGACAGCCCCGCGGCACAGAGACCCAGTACTTC. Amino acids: CASSPRQPRGTETQYF.

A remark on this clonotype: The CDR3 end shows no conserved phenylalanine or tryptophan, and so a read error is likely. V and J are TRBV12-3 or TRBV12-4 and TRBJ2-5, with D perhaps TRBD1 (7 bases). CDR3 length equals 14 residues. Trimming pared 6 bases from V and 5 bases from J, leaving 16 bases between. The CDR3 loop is CASRAQGGAETQYL. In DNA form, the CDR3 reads TGTGCCAGCAGAGCGCAGGGGGGCGCGGAGACCCAGTACCTC.

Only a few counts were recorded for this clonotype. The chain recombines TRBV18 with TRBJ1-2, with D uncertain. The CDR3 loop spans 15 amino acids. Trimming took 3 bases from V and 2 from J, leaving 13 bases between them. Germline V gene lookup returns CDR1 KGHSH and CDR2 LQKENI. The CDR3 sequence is CASSPLRRQNYGYTF. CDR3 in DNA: TGTGCCAGCTCACCCCTACGGCGGCAGAACTATGGCTACACCTTC.

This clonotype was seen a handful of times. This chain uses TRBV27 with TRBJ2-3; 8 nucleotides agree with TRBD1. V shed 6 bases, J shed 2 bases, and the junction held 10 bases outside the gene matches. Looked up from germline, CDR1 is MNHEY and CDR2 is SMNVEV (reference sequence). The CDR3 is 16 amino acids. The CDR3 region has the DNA TGTGCCAGCAGAAAGACAGGGGTAGGGTCCACAGATACGCAGTATTTT. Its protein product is CASRKTGVGSTDTQYF.

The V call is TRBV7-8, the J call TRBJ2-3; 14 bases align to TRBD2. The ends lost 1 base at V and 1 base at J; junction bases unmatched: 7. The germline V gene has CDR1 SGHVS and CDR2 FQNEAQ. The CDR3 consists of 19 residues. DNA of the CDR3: TGTGCCAGCAGCTTAGGGGGACTAGCGGGAGAGGGAGGCACAGATACGCAGTATTTT. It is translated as CASSLGGLAGEGGTDTQYF. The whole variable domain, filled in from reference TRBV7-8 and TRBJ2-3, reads GAGVSQSPRYKVAKRGQDVALRCDPISGHVSLFWYQQALGQGPEFLTYFQNEAQLDKSGLPSDRFFAERPEGSVSTLKIQRTQQEDSAVYLCASSLGGLAGEGGTDTQYFGPGTRLTVL.

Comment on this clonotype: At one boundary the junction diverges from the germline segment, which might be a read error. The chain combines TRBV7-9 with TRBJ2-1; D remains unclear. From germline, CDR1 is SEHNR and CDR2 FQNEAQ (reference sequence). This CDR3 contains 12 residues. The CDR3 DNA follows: TGTGCCAGCAGCTTTTTCGTAAATGAGCAGTTTTTC. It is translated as CASSFFVNEQFF.

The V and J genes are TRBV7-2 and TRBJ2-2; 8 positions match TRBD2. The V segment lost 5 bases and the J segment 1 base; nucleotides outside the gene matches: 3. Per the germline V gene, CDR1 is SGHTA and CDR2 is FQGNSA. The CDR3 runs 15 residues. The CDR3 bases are TGTGCCAGCAGCACAACTAGCGGGAACACCGGGGAGCTGTTTTTT. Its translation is CASSTTSGNTGELFF.

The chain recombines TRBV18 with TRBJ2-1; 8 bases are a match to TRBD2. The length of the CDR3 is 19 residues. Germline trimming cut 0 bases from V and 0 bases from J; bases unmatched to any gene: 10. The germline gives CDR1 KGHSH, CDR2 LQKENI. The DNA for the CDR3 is TGTGCCAGCTCACCACCGATGACTAGCGAGAGAGGCTCCTACAATGAGCAGTTCTTC. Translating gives CASSPPMTSERGSYNEQFF.

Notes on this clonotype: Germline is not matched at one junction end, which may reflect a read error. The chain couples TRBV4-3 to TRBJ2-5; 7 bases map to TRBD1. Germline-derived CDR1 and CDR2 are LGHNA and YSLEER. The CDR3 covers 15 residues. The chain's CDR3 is CAGSPDHRGMETQYF. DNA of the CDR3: TGCGCCGGCAGCCCAGACCACAGGGGAATGGAGACCCAGTACTTC.

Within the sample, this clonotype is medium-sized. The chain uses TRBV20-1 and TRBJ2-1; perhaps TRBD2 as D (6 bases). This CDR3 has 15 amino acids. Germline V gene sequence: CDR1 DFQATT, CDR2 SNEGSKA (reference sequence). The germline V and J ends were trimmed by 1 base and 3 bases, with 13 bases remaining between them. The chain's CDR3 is CSARGAGIFYNEQFF. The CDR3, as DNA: TGCAGTGCTAGAGGAGCGGGTATCTTCTACAATGAGCAGTTCTTC.

The CDR3 DNA reads TGTGCCAGCTCACCCAAAGGGGACACTGAAGCTTTCTTT. This encodes CASSPKGDTEAFF. The V call is TRBV18, the J call TRBJ1-1; D might be TRBD1 (5 bases). Trimming removed 3 bases at V and 3 bases at J, with 8 bases between. Per germline, CDR1 KGHSH and CDR2 LQKENI. The CDR3 spans 13 residues.

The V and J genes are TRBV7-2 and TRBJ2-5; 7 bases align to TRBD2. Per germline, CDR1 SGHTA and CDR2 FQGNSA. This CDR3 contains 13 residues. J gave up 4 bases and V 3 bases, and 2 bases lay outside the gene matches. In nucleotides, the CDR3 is TGTGCCAGCAGCTTTGGCGGGGGAGAGACCCAGTACTTC. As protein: CASSFGGGETQYF.

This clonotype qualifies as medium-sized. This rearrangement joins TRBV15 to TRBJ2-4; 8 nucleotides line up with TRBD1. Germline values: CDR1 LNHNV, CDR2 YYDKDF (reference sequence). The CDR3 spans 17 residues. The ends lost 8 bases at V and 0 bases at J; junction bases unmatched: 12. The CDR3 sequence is CATSPLGQGLAKNIQYF. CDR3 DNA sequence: TGTGCCACCTCCCCCCTTGGACAGGGACTAGCCAAAAACATTCAGTACTTC.